This TCR beta chain was found in a study of blood T cell repertoires in COVID-19. Participants, about 18 to 95 years old, spanned about two dozen US areas. Cohort placement rested on clinical history that participants reported themselves. Someone with COVID-19 had been met by exposed participants within 2 weeks before study entry. With 0 bases clipped from V and 11 bases from J, the junction kept 9 bases outside the gene matches. The length of the CDR3 is 14 residues. Per the germline V gene, CDR1 is MNHEY and CDR2 is SVGAGI. As handled by the study authors: Counts of nucleated cells, estimated from reference gene primer amplification, were obtained. Generated by immunoSEQ multiplex PCR, the TCRdb table keeps only in-frame clones and is missing some. V and J calls and clone size follow that table, whereas D and trimming were derived from the DNA. The sample lists about 260,000 clones, approximately 90% occurring once.

Sequences were obtained from PBMCs or T cells enriched from blood (not recorded which). The chain employs TRBV6-5 and TRBJ2-5, with 7 nucleotides matching TRBD2. The clonotype comes from a man between 40 and 49 years old who had been exposed to COVID-19. The chain's CDR3 is CASSYSDGGGLQYF. CDR3 DNA sequence: TGTGCCAGCAGTTACTCGGATGGCGGGGGACTACAGTACTTC.